This T cell receptor beta chain emerged from a study of blood T cell repertoires in COVID-19. Study-level background: There were acute and convalescent COVID-19 samples, and they came from the United States, Italy and Spain. PBMCs, B-cell-depleted T cells, or T cells provided the cDNA or gDNA that made up the material.

Produced via immunoSEQ multiplex PCR; TCRdb's table is partial and in-frame only. The table shows about 160,000 clones, with 85% to 95% occurring only once. This receptor was identified in a woman aged 45-60 years with acute or convalescent COVID-19. Sequencing was carried out using peripheral blood.

This chain's CDR3 is CASGQIAKNIQYF. The CDR3 DNA is TGCGCCAGTGGACAGATAGCCAAAAACATTCAGTACTTC. The chain links TRBV4-1 to TRBJ2-4; D is perhaps TRBD1 (6 bases). Germline CDR1 MGHRA, CDR2 YSYEKL. Trimming removed 9 bases at V and 0 bases at J, with 9 bases between. The CDR3 runs to 13 residues.